One and the same sample provided the 18 T cell receptor beta chains below, sequenced in a study of T cells in Graves' hyperthyroidism and ophthalmopathy (dated by TCRdb to the late 2010s). The protocol used for the library was multiplex PCR. The instrument was an Illumina HiSeq 2000. The TCR beta CDR3 regions were amplified from the RNA transcripts. The first round of RT-PCR for the TCR CDR3 was performed with the HTBI primer set and the Qiagen OneStep RT-PCR kit. TCRdb reran the public reads through fastp at Q25 and MiXCR, keeping productive beta chains. CDR3 protein duplicates are merged, each entry listing the most common genes and DNA. Recorded for this sample are 410,000 or so distinct CDR3 sequences; around 15% of them occurred a single time. Less than 15% of the sample lies in the top ten. The specimen was blood. All receptors derive from a man aged 18-30 years with Graves' ophthalmopathy.

The table lists this clonotype with a few counts. Being one base from a much bigger clone, this may be a read error. CDR3 sequence reads: CASSPGGRHEQYF. In nucleotides, the CDR3 is TGTGCCAGCAGTCCCGGCGGGAGGCACGAGCAGTACTTC. J is TRBJ2-7 and V is TRBV28; 8 bases fit TRBD2. The CDR3 is made up of 13 amino acids. V lost 5 bases and J lost 5; bases outside the gene matches: 5. Germline assignment: CDR1 MDHEN and CDR2 SYDVKM.

This clonotype was seen at least ten times. The chain recombines TRBV11-2 with TRBJ2-5; 9 bases are shared with TRBD2. The CDR3 spans 18 residues. Germline lookup yields CDR1 SGHAT and CDR2 FQNNGV. With 0 bases clipped from V and 5 bases from J, the junction kept 13 bases outside the gene matches. CDR3 in amino acids: CASSLDFVGGGAFETQYF. CDR3 DNA sequence: TGTGCCAGCAGCTTAGATTTTGTTGGCGGGGGGGCCTTCGAGACCCAGTACTTC.

The table lists this clonotype with many counts. The gene calls are TRBV7-3 and TRBJ2-5, with D possibly TRBD1 on 5 matching bases. V dropped 3 bases and J dropped 4 bases, with 9 bases sitting between them. This CDR3 is 13 amino acids long. CDR1 is SGHTA and CDR2 is FQGTGA in the germline V gene. The DNA of the CDR3 is TGTGCCAGCAGCTTCCAGGGTGGAGAGACCCAGTACTTC. This sequence encodes CASSFQGGETQYF.

At least ten counts were recorded for this clonotype. The chain joins TRBV5-5 to TRBJ1-3, with no clear D. This CDR3 comprises 15 residues. Trimming took off 0 bases at V and 1 base at J, with 8 bases between the two ends. The germline V gene has CDR1 SGHKS and CDR2 YYEKEE (reference sequence). CDR3 sequence: CASSLAGWSGNTIYF. CDR3 coding DNA: TGTGCCAGCAGCTTGGCGGGATGGTCTGGAAACACCATATATTTT. Based on the CDR3 plus reference TRBV5-5 and TRBJ1-3, the full variable domain is DAGVTQSPTHLIKTRGQQVTLRCSPISGHKSVSWYQQVLGQGPQFIFQYYEKEERGRGNFPDRFSARQFPNYSSELNVNALLLGDSALYLCASSLAGWSGNTIYFGEGSWLTVV.

There are many counts of this clonotype. The chain employs TRBV5-1 and TRBJ1-1; D remains unclear. With 0 bases removed from V and 4 bases from J, the gap between germline ends came to 13 bases. CDR1 and CDR2 from the germline V gene are SGHRS and YFSETQ. The length of the CDR3 is 15 residues. Here the CDR3 reads CASSLGGEGSTEAFF. The CDR3 coding sequence is TGCGCCAGCAGCTTGGGTGGGGAAGGAAGCACTGAAGCTTTCTTT. Supplemented by reference TRBV5-1 and TRBJ1-1, the full variable domain reads KAGVTQTPRYLIKTRGQQVTLSCSPISGHRSVSWYQQTPGQGLQFLFEYFSETQRNKGNFPGRFSGRQFSNSRSEMNVSTLELGDSALYLCASSLGGEGSTEAFFGQGTRLTVV.

The chain combines TRBV20-1 with TRBJ2-1; 13 bases match TRBD2. The CDR3 length is 16 residues. The germline V gene encodes CDR1 DFQATT and CDR2 SNEGSKA (reference sequence). Trimming cost V 0 bases and J 9 bases; bases outside gene matches: 8. CDR3 bases: TGCAGTGCTAGAGAGCGGACTAGCGGGAGCCTGGGTGAGCAGTTCTTC. It codes for CSARERTSGSLGEQFF.

This clonotype was found many times. The CDR3 loop reads CSARDPDGGSLYNEQFF. The CDR3 coding sequence is TGCAGTGCTAGAGATCCCGATGGAGGTTCTCTCTACAATGAGCAGTTCTTC. The V gene is TRBV20-1, the J gene TRBJ2-1; possibly TRBD2 for D (5 bases). The CDR3 loop spans 17 amino acids. V dropped 0 bases and J dropped 3 bases, with 18 bases sitting between them. Germline lookup yields CDR1 DFQATT and CDR2 SNEGSKA (reference sequence).

This clonotype was recorded many times. This CDR3 is CASSQGYEQYF. Here the CDR3 DNA reads TGTGCCAGCAGCCAGGGGTACGAGCAGTACTTC. This sequence joins TRBV3-1 and TRBJ2-7; D unclear. The germline V gene has CDR1 LGHDT and CDR2 YNNKEL (reference sequence). Trimming took off 3 bases at V and 4 bases at J, with 4 bases between the two ends. The CDR3 is 11 amino acids.

This clonotype was seen repeatedly, ten times or more. The rearrangement links TRBV2 to TRBJ2-5, with D perhaps matching TRBD2 (5 bases). V lost 7 bases and J lost 3, with 18 bases in between. CDR1 is SNHLY and CDR2 is FYNNEI in the germline V gene. The CDR3 spans 15 residues. The CDR3 DNA reads as TGTGCCAGCACCCGGCTAGCCGGCCTCGAAGAGACCCAGTACTTC. Protein sequence: CASTRLAGLEETQYF. The full variable domain, rest sourced from reference TRBV2 and TRBJ2-5, is EPEVTQTPSHQVTQMGQEVILRCVPISNHLYFYWYRQILGQKVEFLVSFYNNEISEKSEIFDDQFSVERPDGSNFTLKIRSTKLEDSAMYFCASTRLAGLEETQYFGPGTRLLVL.

This clonotype was recorded at least ten times. V usage is TRBV18 and J usage is TRBJ1-2, with D uncertain. Per germline, CDR1 KGHSH and CDR2 LQKENI. The V and J ends lost 1 base and 6 bases respectively, with 9 bases between them. The CDR3 contains 13 residues. The CDR3 sequence is CASSPLWENGYTF. The CDR3 DNA reads TGTGCCAGCTCACCACTATGGGAAAATGGCTACACCTTC.

This clonotype was counted only a few times. The CDR3 region is CASSLRGQGGYEQYF. The CDR3 nucleotides are TGTGCCAGCAGCTTGCGAGGCCAGGGAGGATACGAGCAGTACTTC. The chain is built from TRBV5-6 and TRBJ2-7; possibly TRBD2 for D (6 bases). V was pared by 1 base and J by 4 bases, with 15 bases between. Germline CDR1 SGHDT, CDR2 YYEEEE. The CDR3 covers 15 residues.

This clonotype was found many times. The rearrangement joins TRBV3-1 to TRBJ2-1, with TRBD2 matching over 13 bases. This CDR3 region has 15 residues. J lost 9 bases, V lost 1 base, and 3 bases had no gene match. Germline CDR1 LGHDT, CDR2 YNNKEL (reference sequence). The chain's CDR3 is CASSQGTSGRGEQFF. The CDR3 DNA is TGTGCCAGCAGCCAAGGGACTAGCGGGAGAGGTGAGCAGTTCTTC.

The chain links TRBV15 to TRBJ2-3; no clear D gene. Germline V gene lookup returns CDR1 LNHNV and CDR2 YYDKDF (reference sequence). This CDR3 comprises 15 residues. Trimming removed 3 bases from V and 1 base from J, with 11 bases in between. In DNA form, the CDR3 reads TGTGCCACCAGCAGTGAGGAGAGCGGCACAGATACGCAGTATTTT. Amino acid sequence: CATSSEESGTDTQYF.

At least ten counts were recorded for this clonotype. The genes are TRBV19 and TRBJ2-1; 7 bases align to TRBD1. Germline CDR1 LNHDA, CDR2 SQIVND (reference sequence). The CDR3 is 13 residues long. Unmatched junction bases numbered 4, after V lost 8 bases and J lost 3 bases. CDR3 loop: CASGAGGYNEQFF. The CDR3 bases are TGTGCCAGTGGGGCAGGGGGCTACAATGAGCAGTTCTTC.

There are a few counts of this clonotype. The V and J genes are TRBV10-3 and TRBJ1-5; no reliable D call. The CDR3 spans 14 residues. The V end lost 6 bases, the J end lost 0 bases, and 9 bases lay between the germline ends. The germline CDR1 and CDR2 sequences are ENHRY and SYGVKD. CDR3 loop: CAISGEYSNQPQHF. As DNA, the CDR3 is TGTGCCATCAGCGGGGAATATAGCAATCAGCCCCAGCATTTT.

In nucleotides, the CDR3 is TGTGCCAGCAGCCAGCAGACTCACACCGGGGAGCTGTTTTTT. It yields the protein CASSQQTHTGELFF. V gene TRBV14 combines with J gene TRBJ2-2; no firm D call. CDR3 length equals 14 residues. The V end lost 3 bases, the J end lost 3 bases, and 8 bases lay between the germline ends. Per germline, CDR1 SGHDN and CDR2 FVKESK. Full variable domain (remainder filled in from reference TRBV14 and TRBJ2-2): EAGVTQFPSHSVIEKGQTVTLRCDPISGHDNLYWYRRVMGKEIKFLLHFVKESKQDESGMPNNRFLAERTGGTYSTLKVQPAELEDSGVYFCASSQQTHTGELFFGEGSRLTVL.

This clonotype showed up many times. This rearrangement joins TRBV20-1 to TRBJ2-7; 11 bases line up with TRBD2. V shed 6 bases and J 0 bases; nucleotides not matched to a gene: 7. The V gene's germline CDR1 is DFQATT and CDR2 SNEGSKA (reference sequence). The length of the CDR3 is 15 residues. The DNA of the CDR3 is TGCAGTGCGAGGACTAGCGGGTACCGCTCCTACGAGCAGTACTTC. This codes for CSARTSGYRSYEQYF.

The sample holds many counts of this clonotype. This chain joins TRBV20-1 and TRBJ2-7; unclear D gene. The V end was cut by 0 bases, the J end by 2 bases, with 11 bases between. Germline loops: CDR1 DFQATT, CDR2 SNEGSKA (reference sequence). The CDR3 loop spans 14 amino acids. For the CDR3, the DNA is TGCAGTGCTAGAGATCGTGACGGTGCCTACGAGCAGTACTTC. Protein sequence: CSARDRDGAYEQYF.